This TCR beta chain appears in the sequencing data of a study of T cell responses to AZD1222 COVID-19 vaccine. The study, taken as a whole, reports: Reports say nearly half of spike-specific TCRs go after unmutated variant regions. Two doses of AZD1222 preceded a rise in Spike-specific TCR breadth and depth. Clonal diversity may have been underestimated in mostly white British donors.

Comment on this clone: The antigen is not known.

Germline-derived CDR1 and CDR2 are SGHAT and FQNNGV. V gave up 1 base and J gave up 5 bases, with 15 bases separating them. The CDR3 totals 15 residues. TCRdb's table, derived via immunoSEQ multiplex PCR, lists solely in-frame clones and lacks some. The sample has 56,000 or so clones, around 85% seen once. Sequenced material: peripheral blood, taken on day 0 of AZD1222 vaccination. This chain links TRBV11-2 with TRBJ2-7; D possibly matches TRBD1 or TRBD2 (6 bases each). The clonotype comes from an adult in good health. The CDR3, as DNA: TGTGCCAGCAGCTTAGTTTTTGGGGGGCAAGACGAGCAGTACTTC. Protein sequence: CASSLVFGGQDEQYF. The complete variable domain, with remaining parts taken from reference TRBV11-2 and TRBJ2-7, reads EAGVAQSPRYKIIEKRQSVAFWCNPISGHATLYWYQQILGQGPKLLIQFQNNGVVDDSQLPKDRFSAERLKGVDSTLKIQPAKLEDSAVYLCASSLVFGGQDEQYFGPGTRLTVT.